The clone carrying this TCR beta chain was seen at least ten times. Its antigen remains unknown. In this cohort, patients with other autoimmune diseases, uncontrolled infections, pregnancy or lactation were excluded. PBMCs were density-gradient isolated from around 9.2 ml fresh blood. The data originate from a study of Graves' ophthalmopathy and Graves' hyperthyroidism. Regarding the study as a whole: The model forecast ophthalmopathy progression, reaching roughly 64% sensitivity and 72% to 80% specificity. A majority of expanded thyroid clonotypes exceeding 0.001 frequency were likewise present in blood.

Amplification of TCR beta CDR3 regions used RNA transcripts. The authors performed first-round RT-PCR with HTBI primers and then a second-round multiplex PCR. TCRdb ran MiXCR on the multiplex PCR reads and lists one entry per CDR3 protein. The sample records about 700,000 distinct CDR3 sequences, roughly two fifths being singletons. Germline lookup yields CDR1 SGHRS and CDR2 YFSETQ. The CDR3 sequence is 13 residues long. The V gene lost 2 bases and the J gene lost 3 bases, with 9 bases spanning the gap. Sequencing input: peripheral blood. The chain carries TRBV5-1 and TRBJ2-7; D unclear. The receptor was isolated from an adult man with Graves' ophthalmopathy. The CDR3 loop reads CASSLDQVYEQYF. CDR3 bases: TGCGCCAGCAGCTTAGACCAGGTCTACGAGCAGTACTTC.